The rows below give T cell receptor beta chains drawn from one sample of a study of T cells in Graves' hyperthyroidism and ophthalmopathy. TCRdb recomputed calls from the multiplex PCR reads with MiXCR, one row per CDR3 protein. The table includes hundreds of thousands of distinct CDR3 sequences, less than 25% detected once. Sequenced sample: blood. The receptors come from a man under 40 with Graves' ophthalmopathy. CDR3s leave out the opening cysteine and the closing phenylalanine or tryptophan. The order of the fields is V gene, D gene, J gene, CDR3 protein. D genes are given only for firm matches.

>TRBV28|TRBD1|TRBJ1-2
ASRRTGTVHYGYT
>TRBV5-1|-|TRBJ2-1
ASSLAPSSSYNEQF
>TRBV7-8|TRBD1|TRBJ2-7
ASSSRGTGSEQY
>TRBV29-1|-|TRBJ2-1
SVETGRGYNEQF
>TRBV7-7|-|TRBJ2-5
ASSPERVGQTQY
>TRBV5-1|-|TRBJ1-1
ASSLSNTEAF
>TRBV28|-|TRBJ2-1
ASIVPSSYNEQF
>TRBV20-1|-|TRBJ2-1
SASYTSWEQF
>TRBV5-1|-|TRBJ2-7
ASRPGASSYEQY
>TRBV6-5|-|TRBJ1-1
ASSYSPRVNTEAF
>TRBV18|-|TRBJ2-2
ASSPPGTRFTGELF
>TRBV3-1|TRBD1|TRBJ1-4
ASSQGYRGGEKLF
>TRBV5-1|TRBD1|TRBJ2-2
ASSSPGQGNIGELF
>TRBV10-3|-|TRBJ1-2
AISELSEYGYT
>TRBV7-2|TRBD2|TRBJ2-5
ASSPGTSGRASDLIETQY
>TRBV3-1|-|TRBJ1-5
ASSQGLGQPNQPQH
>TRBV5-4|-|TRBJ2-7
ASSLGPEREQY
>TRBV15|-|TRBJ2-7
ATSTERVSYEQY
>TRBV27|-|TRBJ1-1
ASSPVGRFGTEAF
>TRBV6-1|-|TRBJ2-7
ASNSAGDLNSYEQY
>TRBV3-1|-|TRBJ2-5
ASSQLMAEETQY
>TRBV7-2|-|TRBJ2-4
ASSSTWERNIQY
>TRBV20-1|TRBD2|TRBJ2-1
SARDSGGRYNEQF
>TRBV7-9|TRBD1|TRBJ2-2
ASKPGQGPGELF
>TRBV11-2|-|TRBJ1-2
ASSSSGLYYGYT
>TRBV7-2|-|TRBJ2-3
ASSLGGRHGDTQY
>TRBV3-1|-|TRBJ1-4
ASSQDTQSDEKLF
>TRBV6-2/TRBV6-3|TRBD2|TRBJ2-1
ASSPPGLAYPEQF
>TRBV2|TRBD2|TRBJ2-7
ASSGLAGGALYEQY
>TRBV11-2|TRBD2|TRBJ2-1
ASSFGLAEYNEQF
>TRBV6-1|-|TRBJ2-7
ASVRGGDYEQY
>TRBV20-1|-|TRBJ2-3
SARDWNSASPDTQY
>TRBV6-2/TRBV6-3|-|TRBJ1-3
ASSYLGRGSGNTIY
>TRBV9|TRBD2|TRBJ2-1
ASSVGLAGIDEQF
>TRBV28|TRBD1|TRBJ2-7
ASSHKPGQGQIGEGGYEQY
>TRBV27|TRBD1|TRBJ1-2
ASRQGGGYT
>TRBV28|-|TRBJ2-7
ASSFGDGYEQY
>TRBV30|TRBD1|TRBJ1-1
AWSVPGQGQNTEAF
>TRBV7-8|-|TRBJ2-7
ASSRDGFEQY
>TRBV6-1|TRBD2|TRBJ2-1
ASSRRTSGNNEQF
>TRBV6-5|TRBD1|TRBJ2-1
ASSWVTGSDEQF
>TRBV6-1|TRBD2|TRBJ2-2
ASSPFREGPGELF
>TRBV29-1|TRBD2|TRBJ2-3
SVSKTSGSTDTQY
>TRBV5-1|-|TRBJ2-4
ASSPEAKNIQY
>TRBV2|-|TRBJ2-1
ASRRGGREVYNEQF
>TRBV6-1|-|TRBJ2-1
ASSKVQHRVTEQF
>TRBV3-1|-|TRBJ1-1
ASSLGESTEAF
>TRBV7-9|TRBD1|TRBJ2-5
ASSPGQAGTQY
>TRBV7-9|-|TRBJ2-1
ASSLVEGAEQF
>TRBV29-1|TRBD2|TRBJ2-3
SVNLLRTSATDTQY
>TRBV27|-|TRBJ2-1
ASSWGGSLNLDEQF
>TRBV6-1|TRBD1|TRBJ2-7
ASSEALQGSYEQY
>TRBV11-1|-|TRBJ1-1
ASSFTEMNTEAF
>TRBV6-2/TRBV6-3|-|TRBJ1-6
ASRTGTNNSPLH
>TRBV5-5|-|TRBJ2-1
ASTSLGHNEQF
>TRBV10-1|-|TRBJ1-3
ASSEKASSGNTIY